These T cell receptor beta chains were read from a single sample in a study of cytomegalovirus exposure and HLA in healthy donors. The table came from immunoSEQ multiplex PCR; TCRdb's copy has only in-frame clones and leaves some out. The data contain 150,000 to 200,000 clones, over 70% of them singletons. The sequencing sample was made of PBMCs. The receptors were sampled from a female donor in good health and CMV-seronegative. Both conserved end residues are part of each CDR3. Each record gives: J gene, D gene, clone size, V gene, CDR3 protein, CDR3 DNA. A D gene is named only where the DNA matches it firmly. Size values are once, few and many counts, or a class for expanded clones, and some rows have none.

TRBJ2-2 TRBD2 few TRBV19 CASSIASGGAGELFF TGTGCCAGTAGTATAGCTAGCGGGGGGGCCGGGGAGCTGTTTTTT
TRBJ1-4 TRBD1 NA TRBV9 CASSPQGQINEKLFF TGTGCCAGCAGCCCTCAGGGACAGATTAATGAAAAACTGTTTTTT
TRBJ1-3 NA NA TRBV4-3 CASSQDWGLTSGNTIYF TGCGCCAGCAGCCAAGATTGGGGACTGACCTCTGGAAACACCATATATTTT
TRBJ2-6 NA NA TRBV18 CASSPLTPSTPSGANVLTF TGTGCCAGCTCACCACTGACACCATCCACCCCCTCTGGGGCCAACGTCCTGACTTTC
TRBJ1-2 NA NA TRBV5-1 CASSPGGTGTNHYGYTF TGCGCCAGCAGCCCGGGGGGAACCGGGACAAACCACTATGGCTACACCTTC
TRBJ1-2 NA NA TRBV28 CASSLDGVANGYTF TGTGCCAGCAGTTTAGATGGGGTAGCGAATGGCTACACCTTC
TRBJ2-5 TRBD2 once TRBV6-1 CASSEPLGSGGRETQYF TGTGCCAGCAGTGAACCCCTAGGTAGCGGGGGGAGGGAGACCCAGTACTTC
TRBJ2-2 TRBD2 NA TRBV15 CATVPGLAGGANTGELFF TGTGCCACCGTCCCGGGACTAGCGGGGGGGGCGAACACCGGGGAGCTGTTTTTT
TRBJ2-7 TRBD1 NA TRBV19 CASTPGQLYEQYF TGTGCCAGTACCCCGGGACAGCTTTACGAGCAGTACTTC
TRBJ2-7 TRBD1 NA TRBV6-5 CASRRGTGAYEQYF TGTGCCAGCAGGAGAGGGACAGGTGCCTACGAGCAGTACTTC
TRBJ2-3 NA NA TRBV5-1 CASSLFAASTDTQYF TGCGCCAGCAGCTTGTTTGCGGCTAGCACAGATACGCAGTATTTT
TRBJ1-4 NA NA TRBV28 CASSFSSIGAGVPMKKLFF TGTGCCAGCAGTTTCTCCAGTATCGGGGCAGGGGTCCCAATGAAAAAACTGTTTTTT
TRBJ2-1 NA once TRBV29-1 CSVEDQRGFENEQFF TGCAGCGTTGAAGATCAAAGGGGCTTTGAGAATGAGCAGTTCTTC
TRBJ2-1 TRBD1 NA TRBV7-2 CASSLYRGYNEQFF TGTGCCAGCAGCTTATACAGGGGTTACAATGAGCAGTTCTTC
TRBJ1-5 NA once TRBV27 CASSPRTLRRQPQHF TGTGCCAGCAGCCCCCGGACACTTCGCCGGCAGCCCCAGCATTTT
TRBJ1-1 NA few TRBV4-1 CASSQDAGWTEAFF TGCGCCAGCAGCCAAGATGCAGGGTGGACTGAAGCTTTCTTT
TRBJ1-4 NA NA TRBV7-8 CASSPWRGAGDNEKLFF TGTGCCAGCAGCCCATGGAGGGGCGCGGGAGATAATGAAAAACTGTTTTTT
TRBJ2-7 NA NA TRBV28 CASSFRGRMRGYEQYF TGTGCCAGCAGTTTTAGGGGCCGGATGAGAGGATACGAGCAGTACTTC
TRBJ1-4 TRBD1 few TRBV4-2 CASSLTGADEKLFF TGTGCCAGCAGCCTGACAGGGGCTGATGAAAAACTGTTTTTT
TRBJ2-7 TRBD2 NA TRBV11-3 CASSLVGGAGLSEQYF TGTGCCAGCAGCTTAGTTGGGGGAGCGGGGTTGTCCGAGCAGTACTTC